The T cell receptor (beta chain) under discussion was sequenced for a study of control samples from healthy donors and cancer patients. As for this clone: The sample contains more than one DNA sequence encoding this CDR3.

Assay used: immunoSEQ multiplex PCR; TCRdb lists only in-frame clones, some missing. This sample has about 220,000 clones; just under 95% occur once, and the top ten carry about 1.6%. The CDR3 has 13 amino acids. CDR1 is SGHNT and CDR2 is YYREEE in the germline V gene (reference sequence). Between the trimmed V and J ends, which lost 0 bases and 5 bases, there was a span of 8 bases. V and J are TRBV5-4 and TRBJ1-2, with D possibly matching TRBD1 (5 bases). The receptor was isolated from a man in his fifties or sixties in good health. Sequencing was done on a sample of blood. The CDR3 bases are TGTGCCAGCAGCTTGGCGGGGGTTTATGGCTACACCTTC. Protein product: CASSLAGVYGYTF.